Below, 30 T cell receptor beta chains from the same sample are listed, as sequenced in a study of blood T cell repertoires in COVID-19. Profiling relied on immunoSEQ multiplex PCR, and the TCRdb table lists in-frame clones only, not all of them. The sample holds over 70,000 clones, 82% seen once. Sequencing input: peripheral blood. These receptors were taken from a woman aged 60 to 75 with acute or convalescent COVID-19.

The chain couples TRBV19 to TRBJ2-3, with 10 bases matching TRBD2. Trimming removed 7 bases from V and 14 bases from J; junction bases left unmatched: 15. The CDR3 spans 14 residues. CDR1 is LNHDA and CDR2 is SQIVND in the germline V gene (reference sequence). In DNA, the CDR3 is TGTGCCAGTACGGGAGCAAGCGGGGGGGATTTCTTGTATTTT. Translated: CASTGASGGDFLYF.

This clone has a handful of counts. The chain links TRBV24-1 to TRBJ2-2, with TRBD2 matching over 7 bases. CDR1 and CDR2 (germline): KGHDR, SFDVKD. Trimming cost V 6 bases and J 7 bases; bases outside gene matches: 10. The CDR3 spans 15 residues. The CDR3 region is CATSMSGTLIGELFF. In nucleotides, the CDR3 is TGTGCCACCAGTATGAGCGGGACTCTCATCGGGGAGCTGTTTTTT.

This clone came up a few times. This chain uses TRBV5-6 with TRBJ2-1, with TRBD2 matching over 7 bases. J gave up 4 bases and V 1 base, and 5 bases lay outside the gene matches. Germline CDR1 SGHDT, CDR2 YYEEEE. CDR3 length: 15 residues. The CDR3 DNA follows: TGTGCCAGCAGCTTGATTCCAGCGGGGTACAATGAGCAGTTCTTC. Translated: CASSLIPAGYNEQFF.

The chain combines TRBV25-1 with TRBJ1-2, with 8 positions matching TRBD1. This CDR3 contains 14 residues. V lost 1 base and J lost 8; bases outside the gene matches: 6. Germline CDR1 is MGHDK and CDR2 is SYGVNS. CDR3 in amino acids: CASSESGQAWGYTF. The DNA of the CDR3 is TGTGCCAGCAGTGAATCGGGACAGGCGTGGGGCTACACCTTC.

This clone was counted a few times. The chain couples TRBV3-1 (or the pseudogene TRBV3-2) to TRBJ1-4, with D perhaps matching TRBD1 (6 bases). Trimming took off 6 bases at V and 6 bases at J, with 14 bases between the two ends. The CDR3 runs 14 residues. Germline CDR1 LGHDT, CDR2 YNNKEL (reference sequence). Here the CDR3 DNA reads TGTGCCAGCAGATACAGGGATGGGGATGAAAAACTGTTTTTT. Translation: CASRYRDGDEKLFF.

CDR3 region: CASSLALGRPDEQYF. The CDR3 nucleotides are TGCGCCAGCAGCTTGGCTTTGGGGAGGCCCGACGAGCAGTACTTC. The chain uses TRBV5-1 and TRBJ2-7, with D possibly being TRBD2 (6 bases). The CDR3 sequence is 15 residues long. The germline gives CDR1 SGHRS, CDR2 YFSETQ. The germline V and J ends were trimmed by 0 bases and 5 bases, with 15 bases remaining between them.

V gene TRBV24-1 combines with J gene TRBJ1-2; weak D call: TRBD1 (5 bases). The CDR3 is 11 amino acids. Germline CDR1 is KGHDR and CDR2 is SFDVKD. Trimming cost V 1 base and J 14 bases, with 10 bases left between them. The CDR3, as DNA: TGTGCCACCAGTGATTTCGGGGACTTAACCTTC. It encodes CATSDFGDLTF.

The chain recombines TRBV5-1 with TRBJ2-5; D perhaps matches TRBD2 (6 bases). The germline gives CDR1 SGHRS, CDR2 YFSETQ. This CDR3 region has 16 residues. With 4 bases removed from V and 2 bases from J, the gap between germline ends came to 18 bases. Written as DNA, the CDR3 is TGCGCCAGCAGCCGAGGGTCGGGGGATACACAAGAGACCCAGTACTTC. This translates into CASSRGSGDTQETQYF.

V gene TRBV27 combines with J gene TRBJ1-2; D is unclear. The germline CDR1 and CDR2 sequences are MNHEY and SMNVEV (reference sequence). Between the trimmed V and J ends, which lost 0 bases and 6 bases, there was a span of 17 bases. This CDR3 has 16 amino acids. This CDR3 reads CASSLSRSRSPHGYTF. DNA for the CDR3: TGTGCCAGCAGTTTATCGAGGAGTAGGTCCCCCCATGGCTACACCTTC.

The CDR3 DNA reads TGCAGCGTTGTAAGGCAGGGGGCATTTGAGCAGTTCTTC. Translated: CSVVRQGAFEQFF. V is TRBV29-1 and J is TRBJ2-1; TRBD1 matches at 8 bases. The CDR3 extends over 13 amino acids. Germline lookup yields CDR1 SQVTM and CDR2 ANQGSEA. V shed 4 bases and J 9 bases; nucleotides not matched to a gene: 8.

The chain has TRBV7-3 and TRBJ2-3, with a tentative D call TRBD1 (5 bases). The germline gives CDR1 SGHTA, CDR2 FQGTGA. The CDR3 loop spans 15 amino acids. The V and J ends lost 5 bases and 2 bases respectively, with 14 bases between them. The CDR3 spells CASSGKGRPTDTQYF. The CDR3 nucleotides are TGTGCCAGCAGCGGTAAGGGGCGACCCACAGATACGCAGTATTTT.

This chain links TRBV7-8 with TRBJ1-1; D might be TRBD1 (5 bases). The CDR3 loop spans 15 amino acids. The germline gives CDR1 SGHVS, CDR2 FQNEAQ. V was clipped by 3 bases and J by 4 bases, with 15 bases between them. CDR3 coding DNA: TGTGCCAGCAGCTTGGATCCTCGCAGGGTCACTGAAGCTTTCTTT. Encoded protein: CASSLDPRRVTEAFF. The full variable domain, its missing parts supplied by reference TRBV7-8 and TRBJ1-1, is GAGVSQSPRYKVAKRGQDVALRCDPISGHVSLFWYQQALGQGPEFLTYFQNEAQLDKSGLPSDRFFAERPEGSVSTLKIQRTQQEDSAVYLCASSLDPRRVTEAFFGQGTRLTVV.

The chain links TRBV28 to TRBJ1-3; 9 bases are shared with TRBD1. Trimming took 5 bases from V and 1 from J; bases not matched to a gene: 9. The CDR3 covers 17 residues. CDR1 MDHEN and CDR2 SYDVKM come from the germline V gene. CDR3 nucleotide sequence: TGTGCCAGCAGTCTGAACAGGGGGCTAAGGTCTGGAAACACCATATATTTT. Protein: CASSLNRGLRSGNTIYF.

This clone appeared a single time. This chain uses TRBV28 with TRBJ1-2; 7 bases are a match to TRBD1. The germline V gene has CDR1 MDHEN and CDR2 SYDVKM. The V gene end was trimmed by 6 bases and the J gene end by 4 bases; junction bases not matched to a gene: 8. The CDR3 length is 14 residues. CDR3 loop: CASRQTGRSYGYTF. The CDR3 nucleotides are TGTGCCAGCAGGCAGACAGGGAGGAGCTATGGCTACACCTTC.

This sequence joins TRBV3-1 (or the pseudogene TRBV3-2) and TRBJ1-4; 7 bases are shared with TRBD1. J gave up 4 bases and V 4 bases, and 6 bases lay outside the gene matches. CDR3 length: 15 amino acids. CDR1 and CDR2 from the germline V gene are LGHDT and YNNKEL (reference sequence). The CDR3 reads CASSLNGQVNEKLFF. CDR3 nucleotides: TGTGCCAGCAGCCTCAACGGACAGGTTAATGAAAAACTGTTTTTT.

This chain joins TRBV27 and TRBJ1-6, with D possibly matching TRBD1 (5 bases). V lost 2 bases and J lost 8, with 10 bases in between. The germline CDR1 and CDR2 sequences are MNHEY and SMNVEV (reference sequence). The CDR3 loop spans 14 amino acids. In DNA form, the CDR3 reads TGTGCCAGCAGTTTAGCGGACACAGATTCACCCCTCCACTTT. It codes for CASSLADTDSPLHF.

This chain uses TRBV30 with TRBJ2-3; D not resolved. The germline gives CDR1 GTSNPN, CDR2 SVGIG (reference sequence). This CDR3 comprises 12 residues. V was clipped by 0 bases and J by 4 bases, with 5 bases between them. In DNA, the CDR3 is TGTGCCTGGAGTGTACTGTCAGATACGCAGTATTTT. The encoded protein is CAWSVLSDTQYF.

This clone was picked up a small number of times. V usage is TRBV5-8 and J usage is TRBJ1-3, with no clear D. Germline CDR1 SGHTS, CDR2 YDEGEE. This CDR3 comprises 13 residues. With 4 bases removed from V and 4 bases from J, the gap between germline ends came to 9 bases. CDR3 nucleotide sequence: TGTGCCAGCAGCCCCGGAGGGGGAAACACCATATATTTT. Translating it yields CASSPGGGNTIYF.

This clone appeared a few times. The rearrangement links TRBV7-2 to TRBJ1-2; possibly TRBD1 for D (5 bases). CDR3 size: 14 residues. Per the germline V gene, CDR1 is SGHTA and CDR2 is FQGNSA. V shed 3 bases and J shed 6 bases, with 14 bases lying between them. The CDR3 sequence: CASSFDSGLDGYTF. CDR3 DNA: TGTGCCAGCAGCTTCGACAGCGGGTTAGATGGCTACACCTTC.

CDR3 nucleotides: TGTGCCACAAAACAGGGCGGAAACACTGAAGCTTTCTTT. It codes for CATKQGGNTEAFF. The gene calls are TRBV24-1 and TRBJ1-1, with D perhaps matching TRBD1 (6 bases). The CDR3 totals 13 residues. CDR1 is KGHDR and CDR2 is SFDVKD in the germline V gene. V was pared by 10 bases and J by 2 bases, with 13 bases between.

This chain links TRBV23-1 with TRBJ1-4, with 10 bases aligning to TRBD1. TRBV23-1 is sorted into the ORF group, with uncertain function. V trimming: 2 bases; J trimming: 8 bases; junction bases outside the gene matches: 17. There are 19 residues in the CDR3. The CDR3 nucleotides are TGCGCCAGCAGTCAAATTTCCCGGGACAGGGGTCGAGGGGACGAAAAACTGTTTTTT. This sequence encodes CASSQISRDRGRGDEKLFF.

CDR3 protein: CASSPPHTGNWGSGANVLTF. The CDR3 bases are TGTGCCAGCTCACCACCACATACAGGGAACTGGGGATCTGGGGCCAACGTCCTGACTTTC. V and J are TRBV18 and TRBJ2-6; a weak D match, TRBD1 (6 bases). Germline V gene lookup returns CDR1 KGHSH and CDR2 LQKENI. Deletions cut 0 bases from V and 1 base from J, with 19 bases between. The CDR3 extends over 20 amino acids.

This clone came up once. The gene calls are TRBV3-1 (or the pseudogene TRBV3-2) and TRBJ2-1, with D perhaps TRBD2 (5 bases). The CDR3 has 16 amino acids. Germline V CDR1 and CDR2: LGHDT, YNNKEL (reference sequence). Trimming cost V 3 bases and J 0 bases, with 12 bases left between them. The CDR3 here is CASSQRPGSSYNEQFF. CDR3 in DNA: TGTGCCAGCAGCCAGAGACCGGGAAGCTCCTACAATGAGCAGTTCTTC.

V gene TRBV18 combines with J gene TRBJ2-7; a possible D gene is TRBD2 (6 bases). Germline V lookup: CDR1 KGHSH, CDR2 LQKENI. The CDR3 loop spans 16 amino acids. V was trimmed by 3 bases and J by 1 base, leaving 16 bases between them. CDR3 DNA sequence: TGTGCCAGCTCACCCTCATTCGGGAGCGCGTCCTACGAGCAGTACTTC. Protein product: CASSPSFGSASYEQYF.

The rearrangement joins TRBV15 to TRBJ1-4; D is unresolved. Germline lookup yields CDR1 LNHNV and CDR2 YYDKDF (reference sequence). The CDR3 runs to 17 residues. V lost 0 bases to trimming and J lost 1 base, with 12 bases between them. The CDR3 is CATSRETSLVTNEKLFF. The CDR3 DNA is TGTGCCACCAGCAGAGAGACCAGTCTAGTAACTAATGAAAAACTGTTTTTT.

This chain connects TRBV25-1 to TRBJ1-1; the D gene is possibly TRBD1 (6 bases). The CDR3 sequence is 15 residues long. V shed 5 bases and J shed 5 bases, with 18 bases lying between them. Germline lookup yields CDR1 MGHDK and CDR2 SYGVNS. Written as DNA, the CDR3 is TGTGCCAGCAGTTCCAGAACAGGGTCATGGACTGAAGCTTTCTTT. It yields the protein CASSSRTGSWTEAFF.

CDR3 nucleotides: TGTGCCAGCAGCTCCCTGGGGGGAGGCACTGAAGCTTTCTTT. It codes for CASSSLGGGTEAFF. This rearrangement joins TRBV6-5 to TRBJ1-1, with D maybe TRBD1 (5 bases). V was clipped by 6 bases and J by 4 bases, with 15 bases between them. Per the germline V gene, CDR1 is MNHEY and CDR2 is SVGAGI. The CDR3 totals 14 residues.

The chain is built from TRBV4-1 and TRBJ2-2; 10 bases fit TRBD2. Germline V lookup: CDR1 MGHRA, CDR2 YSYEKL. V was clipped by 1 base and J by 6 bases; unmatched bases: 8. The CDR3 extends over 17 amino acids. CDR3 residues: CASSQVASGSSAGELFF. The CDR3 region has the DNA TGCGCCAGCAGCCAAGTGGCTAGCGGGAGCAGCGCCGGGGAGCTGTTTTTT.

The chain joins TRBV11-1 to TRBJ2-1; 8 bases fit TRBD2. CDR1 SGHAT and CDR2 FQDESV come from the germline V gene (reference sequence). The CDR3 is 14 residues long. V dropped 3 bases and J dropped 7; count of bases not matched to a gene: 5. CDR3 loop: CASSFERERNEQFF. CDR3 DNA: TGTGCCAGCAGCTTTGAGCGGGAGAGGAATGAGCAGTTCTTC. Full variable domain (missing parts from reference TRBV11-1 and TRBJ2-1): EAEVAQSPRYKITEKSQAVAFWCDPISGHATLYWYRQILGQGPELLVQFQDESVVDDSQLPKDRFSAERLKGVDSTLKIQPAELGDSAMYLCASSFERERNEQFFGPGTRLTVL.

The genes are TRBV30 and TRBJ1-6, with 12 positions matching TRBD1. The germline gives CDR1 GTSNPN, CDR2 SVGIG (reference sequence). Trimming removed 3 bases from V and 9 bases from J; junction bases left unmatched: 15. The CDR3 loop spans 18 amino acids. The CDR3 sequence: CAWRKLLGTGGGGSPLHF. CDR3 in DNA: TGTGCCTGGAGGAAACTCCTCGGGACAGGGGGCGGTGGTTCACCCCTCCACTTT.